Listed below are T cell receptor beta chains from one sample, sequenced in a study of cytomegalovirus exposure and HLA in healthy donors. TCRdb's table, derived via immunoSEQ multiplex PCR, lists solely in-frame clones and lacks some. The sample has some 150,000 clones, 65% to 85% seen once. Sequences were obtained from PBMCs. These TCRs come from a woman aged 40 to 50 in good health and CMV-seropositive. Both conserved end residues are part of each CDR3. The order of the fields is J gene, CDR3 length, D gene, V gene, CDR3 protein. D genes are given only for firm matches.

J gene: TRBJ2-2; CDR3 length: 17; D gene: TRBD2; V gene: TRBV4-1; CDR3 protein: CASGESSGGYLTGELFF
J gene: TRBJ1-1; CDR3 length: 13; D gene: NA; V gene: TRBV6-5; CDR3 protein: CASSYARNTEAFF
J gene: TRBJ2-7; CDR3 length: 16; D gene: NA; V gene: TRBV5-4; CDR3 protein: CASSLLGQRNSYEQYF
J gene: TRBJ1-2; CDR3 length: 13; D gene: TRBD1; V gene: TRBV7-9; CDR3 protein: CSSSSGTVYGYTF
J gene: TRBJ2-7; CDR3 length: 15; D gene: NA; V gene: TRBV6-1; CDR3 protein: CASSLGQGGTYEQYF
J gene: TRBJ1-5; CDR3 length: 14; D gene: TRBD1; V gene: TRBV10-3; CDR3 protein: CAIKERQGDQPQHF
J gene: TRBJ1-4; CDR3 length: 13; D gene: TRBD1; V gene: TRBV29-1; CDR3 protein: CSVESTGAEKLFF
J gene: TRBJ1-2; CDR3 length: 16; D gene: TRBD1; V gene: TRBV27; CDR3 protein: CASRPTGTGLEYGYTF
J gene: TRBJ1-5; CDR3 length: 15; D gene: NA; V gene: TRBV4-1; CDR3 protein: CASSQDIQINQPQHF
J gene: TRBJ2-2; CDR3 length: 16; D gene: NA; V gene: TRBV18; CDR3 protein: CASSPPSNTNTGELFF
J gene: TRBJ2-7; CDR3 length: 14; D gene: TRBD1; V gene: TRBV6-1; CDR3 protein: CASSQGQGAYEQYF
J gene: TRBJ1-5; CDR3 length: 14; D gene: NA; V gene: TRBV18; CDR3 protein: CASSPMAGDQPQHF
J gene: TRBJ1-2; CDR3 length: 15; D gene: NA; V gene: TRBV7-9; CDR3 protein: CASSFSDGGRVGYTF
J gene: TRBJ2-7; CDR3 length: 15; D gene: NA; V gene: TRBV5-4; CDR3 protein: CASSLDRSTPYEQYF
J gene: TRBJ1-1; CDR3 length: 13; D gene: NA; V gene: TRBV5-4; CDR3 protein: CASSFPGLTEAFF
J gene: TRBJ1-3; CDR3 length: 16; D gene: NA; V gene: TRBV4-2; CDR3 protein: CASSQDAGSSGNTIYF
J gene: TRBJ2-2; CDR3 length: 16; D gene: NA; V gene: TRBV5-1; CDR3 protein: CASSATTGRNGGELFF